This T cell receptor beta chain is from a study of T-cell reconstitution after alpha-beta-depleted transplantation in children. Using unique molecular identifiers, the investigators prepared the TCRbeta library. TCRdb processed the PCR reads anew with MiXCR; each CDR3 protein has one entry. This sample carries a few hundred thousand distinct CDR3 sequences, about 9.3% of them seen once, and the ten largest clones take 2% to 3%. This CDR3 comprises 12 residues. CDR1 and CDR2 from the germline V gene are MNHEY and SVGAGI. The V and J ends lost 3 bases and 6 bases respectively, with 7 bases between them.

The clonotype originates from a human donor who donated a stem cell graft to a child with acute lymphoblastic leukemia. V usage is TRBV6-5 and J usage is TRBJ2-3; D perhaps matches TRBD1 (5 bases). This material consisted of PBMCs from the stem cell graft donor, taken from the stem cell graft. Here the CDR3 reads CASSYKGDTQYF. The CDR3 DNA is TGTGCCAGCAGTTATAAGGGGGATACGCAGTATTTT.